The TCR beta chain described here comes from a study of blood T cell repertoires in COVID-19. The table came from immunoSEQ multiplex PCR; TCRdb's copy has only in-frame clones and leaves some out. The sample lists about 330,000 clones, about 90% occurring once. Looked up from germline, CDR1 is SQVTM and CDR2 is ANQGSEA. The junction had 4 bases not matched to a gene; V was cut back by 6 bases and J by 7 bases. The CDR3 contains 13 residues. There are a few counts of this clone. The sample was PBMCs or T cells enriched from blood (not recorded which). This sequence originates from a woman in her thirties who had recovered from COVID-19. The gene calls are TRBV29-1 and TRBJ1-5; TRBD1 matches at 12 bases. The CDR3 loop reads CSVGTGGHQPQHF. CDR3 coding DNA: TGCAGCGTGGGGACAGGGGGCCACCAGCCCCAGCATTTT.